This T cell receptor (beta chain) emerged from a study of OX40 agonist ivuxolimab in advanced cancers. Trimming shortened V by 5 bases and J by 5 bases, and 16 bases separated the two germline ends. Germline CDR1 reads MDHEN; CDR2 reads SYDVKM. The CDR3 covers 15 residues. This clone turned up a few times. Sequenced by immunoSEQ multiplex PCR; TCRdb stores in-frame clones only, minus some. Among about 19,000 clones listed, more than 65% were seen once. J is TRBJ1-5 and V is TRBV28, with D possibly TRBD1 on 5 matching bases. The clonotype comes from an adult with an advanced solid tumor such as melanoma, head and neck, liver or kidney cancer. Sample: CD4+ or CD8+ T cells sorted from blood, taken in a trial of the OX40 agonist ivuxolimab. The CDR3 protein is CASSRWDGMDQPQHF. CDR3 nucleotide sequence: TGTGCCAGCAGTAGGTGGGACGGGATGGATCAGCCCCAGCATTTT.